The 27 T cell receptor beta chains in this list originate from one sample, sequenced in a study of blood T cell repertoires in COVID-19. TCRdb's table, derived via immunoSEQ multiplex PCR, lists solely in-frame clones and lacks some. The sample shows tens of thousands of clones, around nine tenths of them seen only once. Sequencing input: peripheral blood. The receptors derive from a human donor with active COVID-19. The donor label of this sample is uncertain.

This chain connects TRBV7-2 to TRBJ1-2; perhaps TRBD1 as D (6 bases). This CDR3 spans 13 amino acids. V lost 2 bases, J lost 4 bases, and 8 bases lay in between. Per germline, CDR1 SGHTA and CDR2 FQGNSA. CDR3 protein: CASSLTGFYGYTF. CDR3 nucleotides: TGTGCCAGCAGCTTAACAGGGTTCTATGGCTACACCTTC. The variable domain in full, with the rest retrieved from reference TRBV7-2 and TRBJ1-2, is GAGVSQSPSNKVTEKGKDVELRCDPISGHTALYWYRQSLGQGLEFLIYFQGNSAPDKSGLPSDRFSAERTGGSVSTLTIQRTQQEDSAVYLCASSLTGFYGYTFGSGTRLTVV.

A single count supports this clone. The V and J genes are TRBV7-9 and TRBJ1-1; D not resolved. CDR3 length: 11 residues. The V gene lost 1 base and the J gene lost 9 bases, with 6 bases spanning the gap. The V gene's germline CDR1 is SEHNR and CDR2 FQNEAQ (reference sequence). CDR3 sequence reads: CASSLGVQAFF. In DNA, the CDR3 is TGTGCCAGCAGCTTAGGAGTACAAGCTTTCTTT. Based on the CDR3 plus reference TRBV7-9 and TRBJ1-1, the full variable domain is DTGVSQNPRHKITKRGQNVTFRCDPISEHNRLYWYRQTLGQGPEFLTYFQNEAQLEKSRLLSDRFSAERPKGSFSTLEIQRTEQGDSAMYLCASSLGVQAFFGQGTRLTVV.

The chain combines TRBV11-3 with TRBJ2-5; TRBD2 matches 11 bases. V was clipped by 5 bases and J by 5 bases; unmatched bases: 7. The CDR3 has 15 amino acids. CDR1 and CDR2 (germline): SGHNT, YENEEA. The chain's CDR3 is CASSPLAGVEETQYF. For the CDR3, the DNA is TGTGCCAGCAGCCCACTAGCGGGAGTAGAGGAGACCCAGTACTTC.

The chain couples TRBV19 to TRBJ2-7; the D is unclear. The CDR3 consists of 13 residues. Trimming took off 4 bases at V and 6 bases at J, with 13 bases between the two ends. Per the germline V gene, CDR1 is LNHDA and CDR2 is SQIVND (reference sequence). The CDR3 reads CASSTGIRGEQYF. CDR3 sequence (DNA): TGTGCCAGTAGTACTGGCATTCGCGGCGAGCAGTACTTC. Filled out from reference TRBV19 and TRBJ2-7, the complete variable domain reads DGGITQSPKYLFRKEGQNVTLSCEQNLNHDAMYWYRQDPGQGLRLIYYSQIVNDFQKGDIAEGYSVSREKKESFPLTVTSAQKNPTAFYLCASSTGIRGEQYFGPGTRLTVT.

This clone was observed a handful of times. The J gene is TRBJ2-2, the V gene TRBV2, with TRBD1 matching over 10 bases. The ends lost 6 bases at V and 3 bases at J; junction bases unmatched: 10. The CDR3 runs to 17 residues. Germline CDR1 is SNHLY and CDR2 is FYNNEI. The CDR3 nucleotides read TGTGCCAGCAGCCGTCCGACAGGGGGCAAGGACACCGGGGAGCTGTTTTTT. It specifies CASSRPTGGKDTGELFF.

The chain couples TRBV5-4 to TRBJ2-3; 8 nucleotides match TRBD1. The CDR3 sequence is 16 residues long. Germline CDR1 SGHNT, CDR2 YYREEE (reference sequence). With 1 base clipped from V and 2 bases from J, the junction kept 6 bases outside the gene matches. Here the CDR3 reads CASSLRTGSATDTQYF. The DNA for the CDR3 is TGTGCCAGCAGCTTGAGGACAGGGAGCGCCACAGATACGCAGTATTTT.

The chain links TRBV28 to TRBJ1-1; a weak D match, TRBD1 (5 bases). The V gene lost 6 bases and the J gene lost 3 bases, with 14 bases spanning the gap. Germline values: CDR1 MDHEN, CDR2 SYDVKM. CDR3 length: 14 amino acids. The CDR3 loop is CASSPLTDYTEAFF. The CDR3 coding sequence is TGTGCCAGCAGCCCCTTGACAGACTACACTGAAGCTTTCTTT.

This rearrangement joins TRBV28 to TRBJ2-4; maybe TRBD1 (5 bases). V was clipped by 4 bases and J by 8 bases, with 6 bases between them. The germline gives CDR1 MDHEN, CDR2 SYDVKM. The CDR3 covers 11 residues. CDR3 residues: CASSSRDIQYF. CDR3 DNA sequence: TGTGCCAGCAGTTCCAGGGACATTCAGTACTTC.

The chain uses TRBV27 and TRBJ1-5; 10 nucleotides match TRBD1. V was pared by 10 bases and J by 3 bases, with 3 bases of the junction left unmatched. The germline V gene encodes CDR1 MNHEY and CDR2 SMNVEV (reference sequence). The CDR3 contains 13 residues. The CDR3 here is CATGTGDNQPQHF. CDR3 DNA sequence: TGTGCCACCGGGACAGGGGACAATCAGCCCCAGCATTTT.

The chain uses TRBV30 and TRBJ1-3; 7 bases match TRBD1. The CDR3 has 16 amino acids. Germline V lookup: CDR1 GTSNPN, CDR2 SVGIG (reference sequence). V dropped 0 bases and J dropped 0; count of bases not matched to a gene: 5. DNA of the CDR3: TGTGCCTGGAGTGTACCGAGGACAGGCTCTGGAAACACCATATATTTT. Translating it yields CAWSVPRTGSGNTIYF.

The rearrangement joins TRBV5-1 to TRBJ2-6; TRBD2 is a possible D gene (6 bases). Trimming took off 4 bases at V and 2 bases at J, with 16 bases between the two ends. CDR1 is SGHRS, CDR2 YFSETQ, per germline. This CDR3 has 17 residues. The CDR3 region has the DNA TGCGCCAGCAGCCCTGGGGGGTTACTACCTGGGGCCAACGTCCTGACTTTC. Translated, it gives CASSPGGLLPGANVLTF.

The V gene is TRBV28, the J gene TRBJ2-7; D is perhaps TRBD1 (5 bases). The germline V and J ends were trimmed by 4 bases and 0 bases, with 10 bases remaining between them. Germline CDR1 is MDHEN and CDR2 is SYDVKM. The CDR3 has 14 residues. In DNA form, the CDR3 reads TGTGCCAGCAGTTCCCCGACAGTCTCCTACGAGCAGTACTTC. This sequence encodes CASSSPTVSYEQYF.

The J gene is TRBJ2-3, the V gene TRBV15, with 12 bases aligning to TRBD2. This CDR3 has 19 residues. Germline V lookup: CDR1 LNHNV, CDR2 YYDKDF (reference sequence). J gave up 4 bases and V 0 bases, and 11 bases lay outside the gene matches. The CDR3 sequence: CATSRETPWTSGNADTQYF. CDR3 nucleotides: TGTGCCACCAGCAGAGAAACCCCTTGGACTAGCGGGAACGCAGATACGCAGTATTTT.

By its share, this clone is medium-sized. The CDR3 coding sequence is TGTGCCAGTAGTATAGTGGGCGCAGCCACTGAAGCTTTCTTT. Protein product: CASSIVGAATEAFF. The J gene is TRBJ1-1, the V gene TRBV19, with unresolved D. This CDR3 has 14 residues. V was clipped by 1 base and J by 4 bases, with 10 bases between them. Germline-derived CDR1 and CDR2 are LNHDA and SQIVND (reference sequence).

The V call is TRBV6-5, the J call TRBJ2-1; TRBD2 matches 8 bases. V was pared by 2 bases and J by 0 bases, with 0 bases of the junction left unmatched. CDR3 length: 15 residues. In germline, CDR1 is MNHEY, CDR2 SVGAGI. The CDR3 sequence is CASSYGTSSYNEQFF. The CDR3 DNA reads TGTGCCAGCAGTTACGGGACTAGCTCCTACAATGAGCAGTTCTTC.

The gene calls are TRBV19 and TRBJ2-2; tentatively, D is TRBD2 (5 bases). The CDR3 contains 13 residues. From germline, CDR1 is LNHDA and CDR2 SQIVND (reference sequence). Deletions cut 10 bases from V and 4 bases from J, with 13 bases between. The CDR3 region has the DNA TGTGCCACCCGTGGAAGCGGCACCGGGGAGCTGTTTTTT. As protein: CATRGSGTGELFF.

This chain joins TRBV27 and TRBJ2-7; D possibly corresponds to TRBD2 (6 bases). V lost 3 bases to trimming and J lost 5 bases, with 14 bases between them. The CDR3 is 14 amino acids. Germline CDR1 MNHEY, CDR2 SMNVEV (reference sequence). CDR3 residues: CASSFTREHNEQYF. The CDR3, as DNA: TGTGCCAGCAGTTTTACACGGGAGCACAACGAGCAGTACTTC.

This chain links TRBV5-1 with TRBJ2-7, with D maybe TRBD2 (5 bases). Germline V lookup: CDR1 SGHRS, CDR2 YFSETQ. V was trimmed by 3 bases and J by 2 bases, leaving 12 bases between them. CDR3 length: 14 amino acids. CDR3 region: CASSSDFPTYEQYF. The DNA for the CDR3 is TGCGCCAGCAGCTCGGACTTCCCTACCTACGAGCAGTACTTC.

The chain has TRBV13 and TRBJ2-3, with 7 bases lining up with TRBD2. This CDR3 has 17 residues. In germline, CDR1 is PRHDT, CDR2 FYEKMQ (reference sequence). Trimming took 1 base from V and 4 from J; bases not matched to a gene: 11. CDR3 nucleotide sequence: TGTGCCAGCAGCTTAGAAGCCAGCGGGACCGGTCCAGATACGCAGTATTTT. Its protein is CASSLEASGTGPDTQYF.

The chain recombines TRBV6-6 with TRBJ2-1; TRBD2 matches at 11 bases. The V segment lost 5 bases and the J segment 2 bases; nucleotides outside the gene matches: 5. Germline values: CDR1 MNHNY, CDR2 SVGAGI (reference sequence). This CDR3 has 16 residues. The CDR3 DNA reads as TGTGCCAGCAGTGTGACTAGCGGGACGGCCTACAATGAGCAGTTCTTC. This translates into CASSVTSGTAYNEQFF.

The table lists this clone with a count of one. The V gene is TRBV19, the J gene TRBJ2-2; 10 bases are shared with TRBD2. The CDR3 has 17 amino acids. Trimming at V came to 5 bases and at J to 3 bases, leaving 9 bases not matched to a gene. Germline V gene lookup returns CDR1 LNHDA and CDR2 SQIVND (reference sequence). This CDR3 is CASSDSGRSQYTGELFF. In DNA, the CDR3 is TGTGCCAGTAGTGATAGCGGGAGGTCACAATACACCGGGGAGCTGTTTTTT. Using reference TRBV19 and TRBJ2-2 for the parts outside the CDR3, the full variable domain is DGGITQSPKYLFRKEGQNVTLSCEQNLNHDAMYWYRQDPGQGLRLIYYSQIVNDFQKGDIAEGYSVSREKKESFPLTVTSAQKNPTAFYLCASSDSGRSQYTGELFFGEGSRLTVL.

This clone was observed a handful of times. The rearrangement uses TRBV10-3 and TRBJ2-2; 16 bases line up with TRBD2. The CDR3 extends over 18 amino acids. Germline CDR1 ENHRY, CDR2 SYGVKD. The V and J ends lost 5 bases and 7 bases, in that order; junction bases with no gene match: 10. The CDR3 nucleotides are TGTGCCATCAGTCCGGGACTAGCGGGAGGGCCGGGGGACGGGGAGCTGTTTTTT. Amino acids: CAISPGLAGGPGDGELFF.

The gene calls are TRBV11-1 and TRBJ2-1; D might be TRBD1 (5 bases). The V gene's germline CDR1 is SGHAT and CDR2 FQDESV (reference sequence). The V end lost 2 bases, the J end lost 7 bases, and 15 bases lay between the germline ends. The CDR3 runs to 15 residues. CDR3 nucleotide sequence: TGTGCCAGCAGCTTATACGGGTCAGGGTGGAATGAGCAGTTCTTC. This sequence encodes CASSLYGSGWNEQFF.

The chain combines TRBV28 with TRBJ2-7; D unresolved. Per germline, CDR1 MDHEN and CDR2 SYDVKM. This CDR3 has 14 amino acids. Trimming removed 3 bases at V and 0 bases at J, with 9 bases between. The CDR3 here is CASSFSRVSYEQYF. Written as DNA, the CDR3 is TGTGCCAGCAGTTTTAGCAGAGTCTCCTACGAGCAGTACTTC.

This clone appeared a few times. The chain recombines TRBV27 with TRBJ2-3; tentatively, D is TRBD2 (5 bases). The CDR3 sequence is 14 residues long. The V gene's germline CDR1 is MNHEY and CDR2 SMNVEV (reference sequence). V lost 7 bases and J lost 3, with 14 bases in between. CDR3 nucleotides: TGTGCCAGCACGGGGTTTATTGGGACAGATACGCAGTATTTT. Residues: CASTGFIGTDTQYF.

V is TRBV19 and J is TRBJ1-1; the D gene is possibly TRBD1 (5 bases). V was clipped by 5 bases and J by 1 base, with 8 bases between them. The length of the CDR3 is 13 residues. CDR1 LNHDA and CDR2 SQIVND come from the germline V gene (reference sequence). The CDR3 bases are TGTGCCAGTAGTGCGACAGCGAACACTGAAGCTTTCTTT. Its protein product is CASSATANTEAFF. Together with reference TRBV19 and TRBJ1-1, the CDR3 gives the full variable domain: DGGITQSPKYLFRKEGQNVTLSCEQNLNHDAMYWYRQDPGQGLRLIYYSQIVNDFQKGDIAEGYSVSREKKESFPLTVTSAQKNPTAFYLCASSATANTEAFFGQGTRLTVV.

Written as DNA, the CDR3 is TGTGCCAGCAGGACGAGCCGGGGGGGTGAAGCTTTCTTT. Translating gives CASRTSRGGEAFF. The genes are TRBV27 and TRBJ1-1; D perhaps matches TRBD1 (5 bases). The germline V and J ends were trimmed by 6 bases and 7 bases, with 15 bases remaining between them. The CDR3 loop spans 13 amino acids. From germline, CDR1 is MNHEY and CDR2 SMNVEV (reference sequence).